This T cell receptor (beta chain) was retrieved from a study of OX40 agonist ivuxolimab in advanced cancers. Study results and limitations: Averaged across samples, CD8+ T cells carried more expanded clones than CD4+ did.

For this clone: Its antigen remains unknown.

The protocol was immunoSEQ multiplex PCR, while the TCRdb copy is restricted to in-frame clones and leaves out a portion. The table has 60,000 to 80,000 clones, roughly 84% seen once. The TCR originated in an adult with an advanced solid tumor such as melanoma, head and neck, liver or kidney cancer. The sequenced sample was CD4+ or CD8+ T cells sorted from blood, obtained in a trial of the OX40 agonist ivuxolimab.

The CDR3: CASSTRDTSSYNSPLHF. The CDR3 DNA reads as TGTGCCAGCAGCACCCGGGACACGAGCTCCTATAATTCACCCCTCCACTTT. The chain has TRBV5-6 and TRBJ1-6, with a weak D call TRBD1 (6 bases). Trimming left V 4 bases short and J 0 bases short, with 14 bases between. Germline values: CDR1 SGHDT, CDR2 YYEEEE. This CDR3 contains 17 residues.